This T cell receptor (beta chain) derives from a study of T cells in Graves' hyperthyroidism and ophthalmopathy. Individuals with ophthalmopathy presented a Clinical Activity Score of at least 3, a NOSPECS grade of at least 4 and a duration under 3 months. It was RNA transcripts that yielded the amplified TCR beta CDR3 regions. The study used the HTBI primer set for a first-round RT-PCR of the TCR CDR3. TCRdb reanalysed the multiplex PCR reads using MiXCR and keeps one entry per CDR3 protein. The table records hundreds of thousands of distinct CDR3 sequences, roughly 24% of them present only once. This clonotype was found a few times. What it binds is not known. The germline gives CDR1 KGHDR, CDR2 SFDVKD. The CDR3 spans 13 residues. Deletions cut 4 bases from V and 14 bases from J, with 17 bases between. Study outcomes and limitations: A median approximately 6.5 months before onset, the model predicted ophthalmopathy. Blood also contained most expanded thyroid clonotypes above 0.001.

The source material was blood. V usage is TRBV24-1 and J usage is TRBJ2-4; D gene ambiguous. This TCR came from a woman aged 25 to 39 with Graves' ophthalmopathy. The CDR3 DNA is TGTGCCACCAGTGAGACCAACGGCGGTTCTAAGTACTTC. Translation gives CATSETNGGSKYF.